This T cell receptor beta chain derives from a study of shared clonotypes between healthy human individuals. Germline V gene sequence: CDR1 SGHTA, CDR2 FQGTGA. This CDR3 spans 16 amino acids. Trimming left V 4 bases short and J 1 base short, with 15 bases between. Several immunoSEQ 96-well plates shared each subset's DNA, each plate a replicate. Produced via immunoSEQ multiplex PCR; TCRdb's table is partial and in-frame only. The sample carries about 1.1 million clones, around three quarters recorded once. The sequenced sample was memory CD4+ T cells from PBMCs. Subset defined: CD45RA-negative fraction. The rearrangement joins TRBV7-3 to TRBJ2-3; D may match TRBD1 or TRBD2 (7 bases each). The receptor was derived from a young man in good health. Some clones in this sample may be carry-over from other donors' samples. The CDR3 reads CASSSARGRGTDTQYF. DNA of the CDR3: TGTGCCAGCAGCTCCGCCAGGGGGAGGGGCACAGATACGCAGTATTTT.